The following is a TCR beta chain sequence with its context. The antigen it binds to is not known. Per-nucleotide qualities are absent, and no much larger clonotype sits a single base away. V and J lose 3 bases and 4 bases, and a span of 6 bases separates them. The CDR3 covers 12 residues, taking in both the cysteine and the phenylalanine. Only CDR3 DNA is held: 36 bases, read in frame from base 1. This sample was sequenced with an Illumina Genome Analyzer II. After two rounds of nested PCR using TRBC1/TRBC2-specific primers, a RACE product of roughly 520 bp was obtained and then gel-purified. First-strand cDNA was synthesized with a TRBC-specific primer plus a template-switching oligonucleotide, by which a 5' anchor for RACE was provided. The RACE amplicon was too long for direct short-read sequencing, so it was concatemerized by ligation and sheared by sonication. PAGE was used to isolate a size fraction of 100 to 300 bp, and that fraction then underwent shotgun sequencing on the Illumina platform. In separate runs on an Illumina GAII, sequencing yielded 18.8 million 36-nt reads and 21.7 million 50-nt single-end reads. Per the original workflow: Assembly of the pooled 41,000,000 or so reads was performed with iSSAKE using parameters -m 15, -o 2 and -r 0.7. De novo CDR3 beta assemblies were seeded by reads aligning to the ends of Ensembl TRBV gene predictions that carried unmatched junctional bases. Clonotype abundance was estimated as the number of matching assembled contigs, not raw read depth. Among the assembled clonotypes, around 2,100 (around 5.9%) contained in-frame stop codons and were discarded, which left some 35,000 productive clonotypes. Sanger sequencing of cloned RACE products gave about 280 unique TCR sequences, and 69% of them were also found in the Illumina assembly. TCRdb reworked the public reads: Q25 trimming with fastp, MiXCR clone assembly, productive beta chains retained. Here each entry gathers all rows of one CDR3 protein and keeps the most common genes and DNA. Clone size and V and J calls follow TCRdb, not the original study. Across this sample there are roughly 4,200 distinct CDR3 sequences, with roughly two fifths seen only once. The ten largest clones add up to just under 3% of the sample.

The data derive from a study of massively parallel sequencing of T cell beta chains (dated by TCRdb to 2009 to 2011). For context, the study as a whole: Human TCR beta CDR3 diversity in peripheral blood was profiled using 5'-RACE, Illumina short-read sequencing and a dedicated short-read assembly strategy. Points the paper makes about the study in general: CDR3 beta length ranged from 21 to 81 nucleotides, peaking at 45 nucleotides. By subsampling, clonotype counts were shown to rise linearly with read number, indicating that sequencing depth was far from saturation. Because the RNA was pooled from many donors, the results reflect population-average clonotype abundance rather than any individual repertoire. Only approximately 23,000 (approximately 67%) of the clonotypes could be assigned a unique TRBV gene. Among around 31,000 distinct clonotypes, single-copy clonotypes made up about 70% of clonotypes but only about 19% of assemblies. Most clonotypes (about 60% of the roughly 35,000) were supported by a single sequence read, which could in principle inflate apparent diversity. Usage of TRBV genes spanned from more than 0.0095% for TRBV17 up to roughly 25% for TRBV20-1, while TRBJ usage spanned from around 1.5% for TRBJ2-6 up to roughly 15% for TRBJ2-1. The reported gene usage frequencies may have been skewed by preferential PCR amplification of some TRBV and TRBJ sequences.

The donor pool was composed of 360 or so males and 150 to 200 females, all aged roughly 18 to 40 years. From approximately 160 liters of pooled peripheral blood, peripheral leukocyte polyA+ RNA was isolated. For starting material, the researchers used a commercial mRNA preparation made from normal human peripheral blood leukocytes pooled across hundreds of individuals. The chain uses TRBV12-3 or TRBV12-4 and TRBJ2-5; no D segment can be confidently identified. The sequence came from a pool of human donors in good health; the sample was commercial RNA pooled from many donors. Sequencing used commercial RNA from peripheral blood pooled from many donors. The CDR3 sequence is CASSLLGETQYF. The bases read TGTGCCAGCAGTTTGCTTGGAGAGACCCAGTACTTC.